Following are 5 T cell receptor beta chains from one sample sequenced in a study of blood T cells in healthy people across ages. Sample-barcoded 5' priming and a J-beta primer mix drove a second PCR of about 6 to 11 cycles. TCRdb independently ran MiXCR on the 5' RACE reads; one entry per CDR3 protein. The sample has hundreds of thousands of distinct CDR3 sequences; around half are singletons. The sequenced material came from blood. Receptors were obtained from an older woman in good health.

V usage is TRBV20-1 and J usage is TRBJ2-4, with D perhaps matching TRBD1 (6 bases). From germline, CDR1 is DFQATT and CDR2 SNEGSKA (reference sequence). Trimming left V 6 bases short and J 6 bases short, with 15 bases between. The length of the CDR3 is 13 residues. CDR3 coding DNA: TGCAGTGCGTCGGGGACACAGGGAAACATTCAGTACTTC. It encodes CSASGTQGNIQYF.

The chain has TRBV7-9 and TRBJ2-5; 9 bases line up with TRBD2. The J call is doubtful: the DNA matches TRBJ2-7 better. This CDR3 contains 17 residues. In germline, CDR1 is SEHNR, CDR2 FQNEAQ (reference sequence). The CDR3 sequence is CASSSLAGTSKFGEQYF. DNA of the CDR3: TGTGCCAGCAGCTCTCTCGCCGGGACTAGCAAATTTGGCGAGCAGTACTTC.

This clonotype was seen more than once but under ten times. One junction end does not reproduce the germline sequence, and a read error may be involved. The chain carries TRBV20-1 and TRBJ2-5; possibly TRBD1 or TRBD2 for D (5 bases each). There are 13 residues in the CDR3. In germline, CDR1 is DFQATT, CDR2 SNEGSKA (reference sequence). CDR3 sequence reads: CSPRDPQRETQYF. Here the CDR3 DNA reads TGCAGTCCTAGGGACCCCCAGAGGGAGACCCAGTACTTC.

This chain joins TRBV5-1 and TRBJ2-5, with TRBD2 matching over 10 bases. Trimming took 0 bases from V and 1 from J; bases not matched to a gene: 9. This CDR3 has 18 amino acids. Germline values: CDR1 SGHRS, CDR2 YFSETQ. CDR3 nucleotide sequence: TGCGCCAGCAGCTTGGGCCTACTAGCGGGGTCCTTCCAAGAGACCCAGTACTTC. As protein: CASSLGLLAGSFQETQYF.

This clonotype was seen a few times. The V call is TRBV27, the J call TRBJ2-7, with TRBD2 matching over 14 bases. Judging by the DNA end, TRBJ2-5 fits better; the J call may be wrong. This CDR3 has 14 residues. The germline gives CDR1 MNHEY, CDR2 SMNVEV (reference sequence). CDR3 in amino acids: CASSFGLAGGTQYF. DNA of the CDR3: TGTGCCAGCAGTTTCGGACTAGCGGGAGGGACCCAGTACTTC.